This T cell receptor beta chain was sequenced during a study of blood T cell repertoires in COVID-19. For the study at large: There were acute and convalescent COVID-19 samples, and they came from the United States, Italy and Spain. Sources were T cells, B-cell-depleted T cells, or PBMCs; the material itself was cDNA or gDNA.

Authors' analysis steps: The authors estimated nucleated cell counts from reference gene primer amplification. Data came from immunoSEQ multiplex PCR; TCRdb stores just in-frame clones and leaves some out. The D gene and trimming were derived from the DNA, and the V and J assignments and clone size from that table. This table has about 110,000 clones, 80% to 85% appearing once. V was clipped by 5 bases and J by 4 bases; unmatched bases: 7. Per the germline V gene, CDR1 is SGHRS and CDR2 is YFSETQ. This CDR3 contains 14 residues. This sequence originates from a human donor in a cohort sampled during active COVID-19. This chain uses TRBV5-1 with TRBJ1-2; 8 nucleotides line up with TRBD1. The sequenced sample was peripheral blood. CDR3 loop: CASRTQGGFYGYTF. The CDR3 coding sequence is TGCGCCAGCAGGACACAGGGGGGATTCTATGGCTACACCTTC.